This TCR beta chain was captured by sequencing in a study of blood T cell repertoires in COVID-19. Study background: Specimens from acute and convalescent COVID-19 originated in the United States, Italy and Spain. T cells, B-cell-depleted T cells, or PBMCs provided the cDNA or gDNA that served as material.

In Seattle, patients joined the study during active infection and were tracked longitudinally. V lost 2 bases, J lost 6 bases, and 8 bases lay in between. Germline V gives CDR1 SGHTA, CDR2 FQGNSA. The CDR3 runs 12 residues. In the original analysis: It was from reference gene primer amplification that nucleated cell counts were estimated. This table comes from immunoSEQ multiplex PCR, and its TCRdb copy is limited to in-frame clones, with some not included. V and J calls and clone size are copied from that table; D and trimming were computed from the DNA. Here the sample spans approximately 60,000 clones, around 73% being singletons.

Sequencing used peripheral blood. This sequence joins TRBV7-2 and TRBJ2-7, with D tentatively TRBD2 (5 bases). This TCR derives from a man aged 55 to 70 with COVID-19, enrolled during active disease. The CDR3 region is CASSLLRAEQYF. In nucleotides, the CDR3 is TGTGCCAGCAGCTTATTGAGGGCCGAGCAGTACTTC.